The clone carrying this T cell receptor (beta chain) was seen a handful of times. This sample was included in a study of blood T cell repertoires in COVID-19. Study context: From T cells, B-cell-depleted T cells, or PBMCs came the material, which was cDNA or gDNA.

Per the study methods: For nucleated cells, counts were estimated from reference gene primer amplification. The assay was immunoSEQ multiplex PCR, and TCRdb's table has in-frame clones only and misses some. D and trimming come from the DNA, and the V and J calls and clone size come from that table. The table lists about 95,000 clones, about four fifths of them singletons. The CDR3 length is 13 residues. Germline assignment: CDR1 SGDLS and CDR2 YYNGEE. V was pared by 4 bases and J by 8 bases, with 15 bases between. This chain uses TRBV9 with TRBJ1-2; tentative D call: TRBD1 (5 bases). The TCR was taken from an elderly man with COVID-19, enrolled during active disease. The sample comprised peripheral blood. The DNA of the CDR3 is TGTGCCAGCAGCTTAGAGGGGTACGTGGGCTACACCTTC. Protein: CASSLEGYVGYTF.